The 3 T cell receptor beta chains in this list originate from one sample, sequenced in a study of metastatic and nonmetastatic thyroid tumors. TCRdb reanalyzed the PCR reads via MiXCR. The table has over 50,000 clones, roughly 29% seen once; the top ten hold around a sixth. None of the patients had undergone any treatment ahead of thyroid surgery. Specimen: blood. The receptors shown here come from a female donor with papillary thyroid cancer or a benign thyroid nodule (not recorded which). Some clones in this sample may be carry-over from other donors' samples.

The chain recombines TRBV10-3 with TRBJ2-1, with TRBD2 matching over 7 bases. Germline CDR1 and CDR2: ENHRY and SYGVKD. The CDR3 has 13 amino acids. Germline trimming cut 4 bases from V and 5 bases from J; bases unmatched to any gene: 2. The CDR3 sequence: CAISGGTNNEQFF. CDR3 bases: TGTGCCATCAGTGGTGGGACTAACAATGAGCAGTTCTTC.

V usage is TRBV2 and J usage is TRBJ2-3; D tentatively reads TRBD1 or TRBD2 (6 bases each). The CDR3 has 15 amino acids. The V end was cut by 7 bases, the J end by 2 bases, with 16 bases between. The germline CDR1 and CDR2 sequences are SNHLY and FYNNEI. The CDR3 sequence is CASMGGGLYTDTQYF. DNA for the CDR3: TGTGCCAGCATGGGGGGCGGTCTTTACACAGATACGCAGTATTTT.

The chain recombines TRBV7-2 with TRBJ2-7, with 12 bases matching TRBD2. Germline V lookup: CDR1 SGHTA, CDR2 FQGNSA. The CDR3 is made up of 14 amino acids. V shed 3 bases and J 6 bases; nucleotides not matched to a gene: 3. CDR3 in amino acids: CASSFQLAGGEQYF. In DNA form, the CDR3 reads TGTGCCAGCAGCTTCCAACTAGCGGGAGGCGAGCAGTACTTC.